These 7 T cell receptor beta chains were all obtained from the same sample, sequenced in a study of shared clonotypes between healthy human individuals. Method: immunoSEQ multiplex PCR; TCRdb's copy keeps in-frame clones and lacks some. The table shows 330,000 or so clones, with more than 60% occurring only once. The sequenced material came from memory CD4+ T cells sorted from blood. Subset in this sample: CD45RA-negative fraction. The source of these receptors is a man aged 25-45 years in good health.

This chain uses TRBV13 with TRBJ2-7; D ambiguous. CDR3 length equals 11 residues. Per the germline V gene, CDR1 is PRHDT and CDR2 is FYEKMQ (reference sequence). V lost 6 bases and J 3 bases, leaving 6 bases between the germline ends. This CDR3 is CASSSFYEQYF. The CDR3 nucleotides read TGTGCCAGCAGTTCATTCTACGAGCAGTACTTC.

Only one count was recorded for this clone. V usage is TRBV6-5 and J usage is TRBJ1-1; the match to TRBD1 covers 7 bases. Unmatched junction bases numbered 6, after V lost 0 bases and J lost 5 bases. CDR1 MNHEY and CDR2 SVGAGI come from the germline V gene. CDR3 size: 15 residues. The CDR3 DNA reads TGTGCCAGCAGTTACTCGACAGGGAGTGGGACTGAAGCTTTCTTT. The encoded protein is CASSYSTGSGTEAFF.

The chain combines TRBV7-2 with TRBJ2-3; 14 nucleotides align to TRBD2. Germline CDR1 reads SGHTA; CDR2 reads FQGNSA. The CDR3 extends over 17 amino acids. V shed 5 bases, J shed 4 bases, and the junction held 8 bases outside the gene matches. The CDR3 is CASSAGTSGSIADTQYF. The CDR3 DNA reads TGTGCCAGCAGCGCGGGGACTAGCGGGAGTATCGCAGATACGCAGTATTTT. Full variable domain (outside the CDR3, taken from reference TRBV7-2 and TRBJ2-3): GAGVSQSPSNKVTEKGKDVELRCDPISGHTALYWYRQSLGQGLEFLIYFQGNSAPDKSGLPSDRFSAERTGGSVSTLTIQRTQQEDSAVYLCASSAGTSGSIADTQYFGPGTRLTVL.

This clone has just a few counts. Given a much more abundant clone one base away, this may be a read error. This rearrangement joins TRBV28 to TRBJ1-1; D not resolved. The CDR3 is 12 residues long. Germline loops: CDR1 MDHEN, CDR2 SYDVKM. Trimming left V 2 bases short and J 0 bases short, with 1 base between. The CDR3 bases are TGTGCCAGCAGTTTAATGAACACTGAAGCTTTCTTT. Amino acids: CASSLMNTEAFF.

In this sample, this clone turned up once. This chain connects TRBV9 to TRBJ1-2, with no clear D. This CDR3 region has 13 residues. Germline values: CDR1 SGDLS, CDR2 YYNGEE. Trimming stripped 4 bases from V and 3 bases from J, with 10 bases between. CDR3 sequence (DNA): TGTGCCAGCAGCCCCTCTTTTGACTATGGCTACACCTTC. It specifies CASSPSFDYGYTF.

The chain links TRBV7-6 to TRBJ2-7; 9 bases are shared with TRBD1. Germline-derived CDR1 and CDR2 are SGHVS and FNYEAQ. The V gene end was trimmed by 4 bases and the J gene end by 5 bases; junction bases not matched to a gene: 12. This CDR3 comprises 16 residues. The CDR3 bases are TGTGCCAGCAGCTCCCCGCAAACGGGACAGGGCAACGAGCAGTACTTC. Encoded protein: CASSSPQTGQGNEQYF.

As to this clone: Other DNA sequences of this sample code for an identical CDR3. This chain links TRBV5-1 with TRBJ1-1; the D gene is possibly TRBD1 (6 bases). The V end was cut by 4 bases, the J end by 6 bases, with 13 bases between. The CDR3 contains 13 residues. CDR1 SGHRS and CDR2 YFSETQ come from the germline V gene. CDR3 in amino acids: CASSREQGSEAFF. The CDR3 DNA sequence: TGCGCCAGCAGCAGAGAACAGGGATCTGAAGCTTTCTTT.